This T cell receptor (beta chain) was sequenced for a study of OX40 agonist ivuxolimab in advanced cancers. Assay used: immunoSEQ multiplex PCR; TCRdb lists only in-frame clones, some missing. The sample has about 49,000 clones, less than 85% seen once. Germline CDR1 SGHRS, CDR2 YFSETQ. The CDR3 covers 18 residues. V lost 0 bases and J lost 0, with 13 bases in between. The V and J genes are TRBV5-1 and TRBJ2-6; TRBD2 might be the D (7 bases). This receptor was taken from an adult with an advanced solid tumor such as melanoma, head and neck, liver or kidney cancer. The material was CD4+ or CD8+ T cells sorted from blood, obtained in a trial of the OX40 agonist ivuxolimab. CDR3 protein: CASSLAGGETSGANVLTF. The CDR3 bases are TGCGCCAGCAGCTTGGCGGGGGGCGAAACCTCTGGGGCCAACGTCCTGACTTTC.